A selection of T cell receptor beta chains follows, all from one sample in a study of metastatic and nonmetastatic thyroid tumors. TCRdb re-called the PCR reads through MiXCR. The sample records around 50,000 clones, just under 30% being singletons. Sequenced sample: blood. The receptors were sampled from a female donor with papillary thyroid cancer or a benign thyroid nodule (not recorded which). Some clones in this sample may be carry-over from other donors' samples. Each CDR3 is given with its conserved first and last residue. D genes are given only for firm matches. Size tells how often a clone was seen (once, few, many) or the class of an expanded clone, and some rows leave it out.

D gene	clone size	J gene	V gene	CDR3 DNA	CDR3 protein
NA	NA	TRBJ2-2	TRBV11-3	TGTGCCAGCACCCAGGGGGGGAGTGGGGGCACCGGGGAGCTGTTTTTT	CASTQGGSGGTGELFF
TRBD2	NA	TRBJ2-1	TRBV6-2/TRBV6-3	TGTGCCAGCAGTTACGGTATACTAGCGGGGCGGAGCTCCTACAATGAGCAGTTCTTC	CASSYGILAGRSSYNEQFF
NA	few	TRBJ2-3	TRBV11-1	TGTGCCAGCAGCTTAGCGGGATGGAGCACAGATACGCAGTATTTT	CASSLAGWSTDTQYF
NA	medium-sized	TRBJ2-5	TRBV28	TGTGCCAGCAGCTCGGGAGAGACCCAGTACTTC	CASSSGETQYF
NA	NA	TRBJ1-1	TRBV6-5	TGTGCCAGCAGTTCCTCCGGGGGGCTGAACACTGAAGCTTTCTTT	CASSSSGGLNTEAFF
TRBD1	NA	TRBJ1-5	TRBV6-4	TGTGCCAGCAGTGACAGGGGGCGACTTTATAGCAATCAGCCCCAGCATTTT	CASSDRGRLYSNQPQHF
TRBD1	NA	TRBJ1-5	TRBV20-1	TGCAGTGCCACGGACAGGGAAGGATACAATCAGCCCCAGCATTTT	CSATDREGYNQPQHF
NA	medium-sized	TRBJ1-5	TRBV6-5	TGTGCCAGCAGTTACGATGTAGGGGCAGGGCAGCCCCAGCATTTT	CASSYDVGAGQPQHF
NA	once	TRBJ1-2	TRBV9	TGTGCCAGCAGCGAGATGGGGGCTTACTATGGCTACACCTTC	CASSEMGAYYGYTF
NA	NA	TRBJ2-7	TRBV28	TGTGCCAGCACCTCCTTCGGGAACCACGAGCAGTACTTC	CASTSFGNHEQYF
NA	NA	TRBJ2-7	TRBV10-3	TGTGCCATCAGTGCGGGGGGCGCGTTGGATGAGCAGTACTTC	CAISAGGALDEQYF
NA	NA	TRBJ1-1	TRBV11-2	TGTGCCAGCAGCTTAGTCAGGGGAACACTTGAAGCTTTCTTT	CASSLVRGTLEAFF
TRBD1	few	TRBJ2-2	TRBV6-4	TGTGCCAGCAGACGGCCCTTCATACCCAGGGGGCGATCGGATGGCACCGGGGAGCTGTTTTTT	CASRRPFIPRGRSDGTGELFF
NA	few	TRBJ2-7	TRBV12-3/TRBV12-4	TGTTCCAGCAGTCCGGGCTCTGCCTTCGTGCAGTACTTC	CSSSPGSAFVQYF
NA	few	TRBJ1-2	TRBV6-4	TGTGCCAGCAGCATCGGTGGCTACACCTTC	CASSIGGYTF
TRBD2	once	TRBJ2-7	TRBV3-1	TGTGCCAGCAGCCAAGGTGGGCGCGGGAGGGCCTACGAGCAGTACTTC	CASSQGGRGRAYEQYF
NA	medium-sized	TRBJ2-5	TRBV6-2/TRBV6-3	TGTGCCAGCAGTCTCGGCCAAGAGACCCAGTACTTC	CASSLGQETQYF
NA	many	TRBJ2-4	TRBV7-8	TGTGCCAGCAGCTTCAGTAGGGGCGGGCGGACCAAAAACATTCAGTACTTC	CASSFSRGGRTKNIQYF
TRBD2	few	TRBJ2-2	TRBV7-8	TGTGCCAGCAGCTTGTTAGCGGGAGCCACCGGGGAGCTGTTTTTT	CASSLLAGATGELFF
TRBD2	NA	TRBJ2-6	TRBV20-1	TGCAGTGCTAGAGGGGTAGCGGGAGGAACTGGGGCCAACGTCCTGACTTTC	CSARGVAGGTGANVLTF
NA	many	TRBJ1-1	TRBV30	TGTGCCTGGAACCTGAACACTGAAGCTTTCTTT	CAWNLNTEAFF
NA	few	TRBJ2-1	TRBV24-1	TGTGCCACCAGTGGCCAATTTGGGGGGGCCGATTCCTACAATGAGCAGTTCTTC	CATSGQFGGADSYNEQFF
NA	many	TRBJ2-1	TRBV25-1	TGTGCCAGCAGTGCCCAGGCGGAGTTCTACAATGAGCAGTTCTTC	CASSAQAEFYNEQFF
NA	NA	TRBJ2-7	TRBV11-3	TGTGCCAGCAGCTTAAGCCACTCAACCGGCGAGCAGTACTTC	CASSLSHSTGEQYF
TRBD1	NA	TRBJ1-5	TRBV18	TGTGCCAGCTCACTAGGACAGGGCAATCAGCCCCAGCATTTT	CASSLGQGNQPQHF
NA	NA	TRBJ2-1	TRBV27	TGTGCCACCTTGGGCGTTTGGGGTGAGCAGTTCTTC	CATLGVWGEQFF
NA	many	TRBJ1-5	TRBV10-3	TGTGCCATCAGTGAGTCCTACAGGGAACCCCAGCATTTT	CAISESYREPQHF
TRBD2	few	TRBJ2-1	TRBV6-1	TGTGCCAGCAGAGCGCGGGGGGACAATGAGCAGTTCTTC	CASRARGDNEQFF
TRBD1	few	TRBJ2-7	TRBV12-3/TRBV12-4	TGTGCCATCAGCTTTCGACCGGGACAGGGGACCTACGAGCAGTACTTC	CAISFRPGQGTYEQYF
NA	few	TRBJ2-2	TRBV7-3	TGTGCCAGCACCGCAGGGGCCGGCGGGGAGCTGTTTTTT	CASTAGAGGELFF
NA	few	TRBJ2-3	TRBV6-4	TGTGCCAGCAGTGATGGCCCGGACACAGATACGCAGTATTTT	CASSDGPDTDTQYF
NA	few	TRBJ2-1	TRBV6-5	TGTGCCAGCAGTTACTCTCTAGAGGGTAATGAGCAGTTCTTC	CASSYSLEGNEQFF
NA	few	TRBJ1-2	TRBV28	TGTGCCAGCAGTCCCTCGGACTATGGCTACACCTTC	CASSPSDYGYTF
NA	NA	TRBJ2-2	TRBV20-1	TGCAGTGCTAGAGTCACTACCGGGGAGCTGTTTTTT	CSARVTTGELFF
TRBD2	once	TRBJ2-3	TRBV4-1	TGCGCCAGCAGCCATACGCCGGGACTAGCGGAGAGCACAGATACGCAGTATTTT	CASSHTPGLAESTDTQYF
TRBD1	NA	TRBJ1-6	TRBV7-3	TGTGCCAGCAGCCCCTCCGGGACAGGTAGTTTCACCTATAATTCACCCCTCCACTTT	CASSPSGTGSFTYNSPLHF
TRBD2	few	TRBJ2-7	TRBV6-1	TGTGCCAGCATGAGGAGGAGCGGGAGGCCGGAGGCGGAGCAGTACTTC	CASMRRSGRPEAEQYF
NA	many	TRBJ1-4	TRBV5-1	TGCGCCAGCAGCCCGGGGATCGACCTGAAAGAAAAACTGTTTTTT	CASSPGIDLKEKLFF
NA	medium-sized	TRBJ2-5	TRBV7-9	TGTGCCAGCAGCTTAGAACGGGACTCACAAGAGACCCAGTACTTC	CASSLERDSQETQYF
TRBD1	few	TRBJ1-1	TRBV12-3/TRBV12-4	TGTGCCAGCAGCCCTAGGACAGGACACACTGAAGCTTTCTTT	CASSPRTGHTEAFF
NA	NA	TRBJ2-3	TRBV5-1	TGCGCCAGCAGCTTGGGAGCCCTCACAGATACGCAGTATTTT	CASSLGALTDTQYF
NA	NA	TRBJ2-3	TRBV11-3	TGTGCCAGCAGCCCTCCTGTACGAAACCCAGATACGCAGTATTTT	CASSPPVRNPDTQYF
NA	few	TRBJ2-4	TRBV6-2/TRBV6-3	TGTGCCAGCAGTTATGGGGGTCCCAACATTCAGTACTTC	CASSYGGPNIQYF
TRBD1	NA	TRBJ1-2	TRBV2	TGTGCCAGCAGTGACCCTGGGGACAGGGGCTATGGCTACACCTTC	CASSDPGDRGYGYTF
NA	few	TRBJ1-1	TRBV7-9	TGTGCCAGCAGCTACTTGGACAGTGAAGCTTTCTTT	CASSYLDSEAFF
NA	NA	TRBJ2-1	TRBV5-1	TGCGCCAGCAGCTACGGAGCCGACAATGAGCAGTTCTTC	CASSYGADNEQFF
TRBD2	few	TRBJ2-2	TRBV6-1	TGTGCCAGCAGTGACACTAGCGGGAGCACCGGGGAGCTGTTTTTT	CASSDTSGSTGELFF
TRBD1	NA	TRBJ2-1	TRBV5-1	TGCGCCAGCAGAAGTCTGGACAGGGGTCGAAATGAGCAGTTCTTC	CASRSLDRGRNEQFF
NA	few	TRBJ2-5	TRBV2	TGTGCCAGCAGCGAACAGGGGACTCGGGAAGAGACCCAGTACTTC	CASSEQGTREETQYF
NA	few	TRBJ2-2	TRBV28	TGTGCCAGCACCTCCTATACCGGGGAGCTGTTTTTT	CASTSYTGELFF